A selection of T cell receptor beta chains follows, all from one sample in a study of T-cell reconstitution after alpha-beta-depleted transplantation in children. TCRdb itself ran the PCR reads through MiXCR, one entry per CDR3 protein. Among a few hundred thousand distinct CDR3 sequences, under 13% were seen once, and the ten largest hold approximately 2.3%. The material was PBMCs from the stem cell graft donor, obtained from the stem cell graft. The receptors come from a human donor who donated a stem cell graft to a child with acute lymphoblastic leukemia. The conserved cysteine and the conserved F or W are not part of the CDR3 here. A clone size is listed for some rows: how often the clone was seen (once, few, many), or a class if it is expanded.

>-|TRBV5-4|TRBJ2-3
ASRNPPTDTQY
>-|TRBV11-1|TRBJ1-6
ASSSAFWDRGPNSPLH
>few|TRBV7-2|TRBJ2-1
ASTRASGPYNEQF
>few|TRBV4-2|TRBJ2-6
ASSQYTGPGGANVLT
>many|TRBV7-2|TRBJ1-3
ASSPDRGSGNTIY
>few|TRBV12-3/TRBV12-4|TRBJ2-7
ASSRLAIYEQY
>few|TRBV12-3/TRBV12-4|TRBJ2-1
ASSFLWETKGDEQF
>-|TRBV4-3|TRBJ2-1
ASSFSGRASYNEQF
>-|TRBV7-2|TRBJ2-4
ASSLGPLREAKNSQY
>-|TRBV7-6|TRBJ2-1
ASSSTSGHSYNEQF
>few|TRBV20-1|TRBJ2-4
SSQSGLAKNIQY
>-|TRBV7-9|TRBJ1-5
ASSSGGSNQPQH
>many|TRBV4-1|TRBJ1-4
ASSLPARPEKLF
>-|TRBV12-3/TRBV12-4|TRBJ2-3
ASSSNAIAGADTDTQY
>few|TRBV7-9|TRBJ2-7
ASSLVLAGGFHEQY
>many|TRBV12-3/TRBV12-4|TRBJ1-5
ASSYSSNQPQH
>many|TRBV7-9|TRBJ2-3
ASSSSLAGATDTQY
>few|TRBV15|TRBJ2-4
ATSRVEGETNIQY
>many|TRBV5-1|TRBJ2-5
ASSRDRGQETQY
>-|TRBV27|TRBJ2-7
ASSPGVTGEQY
>-|TRBV25-1|TRBJ1-4
ASSERPRDRASTNEKLF
>few|TRBV12-3/TRBV12-4|TRBJ1-5
ASRIGYSNQPQH
>-|TRBV5-1|TRBJ1-2
ASSPGQGLNYGYT
>few|TRBV9|TRBJ2-2
ASSVEGGRYTGELF
>few|TRBV20-1|TRBJ2-1
SARDVTSGSYEQF
>many|TRBV5-1|TRBJ2-7
ASRLAELYEQY
>-|TRBV27|TRBJ2-7
ASSPGTQPYEQY
>-|TRBV10-3|TRBJ1-1
AISDLALNTEAF
>few|TRBV9|TRBJ2-1
ASSVGPGANYNEQF
>-|TRBV20-1|TRBJ2-3
SARGGGTSGGTDTQY
>few|TRBV2|TRBJ2-7
ASRNDRGSSYEQY
>many|TRBV29-1|TRBJ1-1
SVRGQRNTEAF
>few|TRBV5-6|TRBJ1-5
ASSSGFNQPQH
>few|TRBV15|TRBJ2-7
ATSRDWADEQY
>few|TRBV28|TRBJ2-3
ASSFTSGVDTQY
>-|TRBV15|TRBJ2-1
ATSRSGNEQF
>few|TRBV12-3/TRBV12-4|TRBJ2-1
ASSPRTGEWAEQF
>few|TRBV27|TRBJ2-1
ASSLLTLFGEEQF
>many|TRBV5-1|TRBJ2-1
ASAMREESYNEQF
>few|TRBV20-1|TRBJ1-1
SAEPNTEAF
>few|TRBV12-3/TRBV12-4|TRBJ2-5
ASSLEALTGETQY
>-|TRBV7-2|TRBJ2-1
ASSPVTSYNEQF
>few|TRBV7-2|TRBJ2-5
ASSPRTDGETQY
>few|TRBV7-2|TRBJ2-3
ASSPGGLASDTQY
>few|TRBV29-1|TRBJ2-7
SAGGTASEQY
>-|TRBV29-1|TRBJ1-1
SVEGYRANTEAF
>few|TRBV25-1|TRBJ1-1
ASSEGRRGDGGAF
>few|TRBV9|TRBJ2-7
ASSVGGRAREQY
>few|TRBV7-2|TRBJ2-5
ASSLFQETQY
>few|TRBV7-8|TRBJ2-3
ASSLGFRDTQY
>few|TRBV11-2|TRBJ2-1
ASSLSAVKGVGEQF
>-|TRBV7-7|TRBJ2-1
ASSLGPLGRLLAGDYNEQF
>few|TRBV24-1|TRBJ2-1
ATSDQRGSEPPHEQF
>-|TRBV19|TRBJ1-1
ASTMNTEAF
>-|TRBV3-1|TRBJ2-5
ATSQGPGTTSKETQY